This passage covers 10 T cell receptor beta chains from one sample sequenced in a study of blood T cell repertoires in COVID-19. The method was immunoSEQ multiplex PCR; TCRdb's version includes in-frame clones alone and lacks a portion of them. The table has 150,000 to 200,000 clones, approximately 89% seen once; the top ten hold about 3.5%. The sequencing sample was made of peripheral blood. The receptors come from a man in his sixties or seventies with acute or convalescent COVID-19.

The V and J genes are TRBV7-3 and TRBJ2-2; tentative D call: TRBD2 (5 bases). Trimming left V 5 bases short and J 2 bases short, with 15 bases between. This CDR3 has 16 residues. Germline CDR1 is SGHTA and CDR2 is FQGTGA. CDR3 coding DNA: TGTGCCAGCAGCCCCCGAGGGAGCGGTAACACCGGGGAGCTGTTTTTT. Encoded protein: CASSPRGSGNTGELFF. Complete variable domain (other parts from reference TRBV7-3 and TRBJ2-2): GAGVSQTPSNKVTEKGKYVELRCDPISGHTALYWYRQSLGQGPEFLIYFQGTGAADDSGLPNDRFFAVRPEGSVSTLKIQRTERGDSAVYLCASSPRGSGNTGELFFGEGSRLTVL.

The V and J genes are TRBV6-6 and TRBJ1-1; 9 nucleotides agree with TRBD1. Germline CDR1 and CDR2: MNHNY and SVGAGI (reference sequence). The J segment lost 4 bases and the V segment lost 6 bases, leaving 6 bases of the junction unmatched. The CDR3 is 14 residues long. The CDR3 coding sequence is TGTGCCAGCAGGGGGACAGGGCAAGGCACTGAAGCTTTCTTT. Translation gives CASRGTGQGTEAFF.

This chain joins TRBV28 and TRBJ1-5; D is possibly TRBD1 (6 bases). The CDR3 contains 14 residues. V lost 5 bases to trimming and J lost 4 bases, with 12 bases between them. CDR1 MDHEN and CDR2 SYDVKM come from the germline V gene. The CDR3, as DNA: TGTGCCAGCAGTCCACTAGGGGGTAATCAGCCCCAGCATTTT. Protein product: CASSPLGGNQPQHF.

The chain has TRBV7-8 and TRBJ1-6; 8 positions agree with TRBD1. This CDR3 has 15 amino acids. J gave up 8 bases and V 4 bases, and 7 bases lay outside the gene matches. Germline V gene data show CDR1 as SGHVS and CDR2 as FQNEAQ. The CDR3 protein is CASSSGQGSHSPLHF. The DNA of the CDR3 is TGTGCCAGCAGCTCCGGACAGGGATCCCATTCACCCCTCCACTTT.

The chain recombines TRBV5-1 with TRBJ1-4; D remains unclear. The V gene's germline CDR1 is SGHRS and CDR2 YFSETQ. The CDR3 is 14 residues long. Trimming removed 0 bases at V and 7 bases at J, with 10 bases between. This chain's CDR3 is CASSLEGSGEKLFF. The CDR3 coding sequence is TGCGCCAGCAGCTTGGAAGGGAGTGGTGAAAAACTGTTTTTT.

J is TRBJ2-1 and V is TRBV28, with TRBD2 matching 7 bases. The V gene end was trimmed by 2 bases and the J gene end by 3 bases; junction bases not matched to a gene: 1. This CDR3 is built from 14 residues. In germline, CDR1 is MDHEN, CDR2 SYDVKM. The CDR3 sequence is CASSLTSDYNEQFF. The CDR3 nucleotides are TGTGCCAGCAGTTTAACTAGCGACTACAATGAGCAGTTCTTC.

In this sample, this clone turned up many times. The chain recombines TRBV30 with TRBJ1-2; tentatively, D is TRBD1 (5 bases). Germline V lookup: CDR1 GTSNPN, CDR2 SVGIG (reference sequence). V was clipped by 0 bases and J by 6 bases, with 11 bases between them. This CDR3 is built from 13 residues. In DNA, the CDR3 is TGTGCCTGGAGTGTAATGGGGCGGAATGGCTACACCTTC. Residues: CAWSVMGRNGYTF.

The chain is built from TRBV10-2 and TRBJ2-3; 14 positions match TRBD2. Germline V gene data show CDR1 as WSHSY and CDR2 as SAAADI. This CDR3 spans 15 amino acids. The V and J ends lost 8 bases and 8 bases, in that order; junction bases with no gene match: 9. CDR3 in DNA: TGCGCCAGCGGGGGGGGGACTAGCGGGAGACGTACGCAGTATTTT. Translation: CASGGGTSGRRTQYF.

The rearrangement joins TRBV21-1 to TRBJ2-1; the table's D call, TRBD2, was not checked against the DNA. TRBV21-1 is described as a pseudogene. This CDR3 comprises 18 residues. This CDR3 reads CASSINDSGRSSYNEQFF. CDR3 bases: TGTGCCAGCAGCATAAATGATAGCGGGAGGAGCTCCTACAATGAGCAGTTCTTC.

Written as DNA, the CDR3 is TGTGCCAGCAGGGTAGGAGCTAGCAATCAGCCCCAGCATTTT. Its protein product is CASRVGASNQPQHF. The rearrangement joins TRBV6-5 to TRBJ1-5; D not certain. Between the trimmed V and J ends, which lost 6 bases and 0 bases, there was a span of 9 bases. The germline V gene has CDR1 MNHEY and CDR2 SVGAGI. This CDR3 has 14 residues.